This T cell receptor (beta chain) emerged from a study of T-cell memory formation after mild COVID-19 (dated by TCRdb to 2020 to 2023). Background on the whole study: TCR sequence clusters from the two donors were largely donor specific. The cohort comprised two young, previously healthy adult volunteers, one female and one male. In a couple of donors, T-cell clones that expanded and contracted after mild COVID-19 were followed by sequencing TCRalpha and TCRbeta repertoires longitudinally. Broad study findings and their caveats: SARS-CoV-2 specificity was not confirmed for the second-wave clones peaking on day 37. Contracting CD4+ clones appeared mostly in the CM and EM memory subsets, whereas CD8+ clones were enriched in EMRA. Clones that contracted from day 15 to 85 showed balanced CD4/CD8 phenotypes, whereas a second wave of clones that expanded from day 15 to 37 leaned towards CD4+. Only two mild cases were covered by the study, and larger cohorts that include severe cases with pre-infection samples were considered necessary. Some responding clones were detected in pre-infection memory, suggesting pre-existing cross-reactive memory T cells joined the SARS-CoV-2 response.

Ficoll-Paque density gradient centrifugation was the method used to isolate PBMCs. Comments on this clonotype: It lacks a known antigen. No per-base quality is available; no much larger clone lies one base away.

Sequencing was carried out with an Illumina NovaSeq 6000. TCRalpha and TCRbeta cDNA libraries were built by 5'RACE with constant-segment primers, adding sample barcodes and unique molecular identifiers. RNA was extracted from every sample with Trizol reagent. Amplification of the libraries took two PCR steps, and the second step added a second sample barcode plus Illumina TruSeq adapters. Libraries were sequenced on an Illumina NovaSeq with 2 x 150 bp paired-end reads. The source study handled its data this way. With migec v1.2.7, reads were demultiplexed and then collapsed into UMI-guided consensus sequences. Using mixcr v2.1.11, the UMI consensuses were aligned to TRA and TRB V and J templates and assembled into clonotypes. A clonotype was counted as expanded or contracted only when both edgeR and NoisET called the clonotype significant, with the noise models trained on biological replicates. For edgeR calls, the thresholds were a false discovery rate-adjusted p below 0.01 and a log2 fold-change of 1. As an exploratory analysis of dynamics, max-normalized trajectories of the 1000 most abundant clonotypes were examined by PCA with hierarchical clustering. Each responding clone was given a CD4 or CD8 phenotype based on the CD4+ and CD8+ repertoires, which had been sequenced separately. Through fastp at Q25 and MiXCR, TCRdb rebuilt clones from the public reads, retaining in-frame beta chains. Each CDR3 protein appears once, grouped with its most common genes and DNA. The V and J calls and clone size come from TCRdb's table, not from the authors' own analysis. Across this sample there are hundreds of thousands of distinct CDR3 sequences, with around 14% seen only once. The ten largest clonotypes hold approximately 20% of the sample.

A distance of 14 bases separates the germline ends of V and J, which lose 5 bases and 4 bases respectively. Per the germline V gene (reference sequence), MNHEY is the CDR1 and SMNVEV is the CDR2. Inclusive of the bounding cysteine and phenylalanine, the CDR3 is 14 residues long. Here the CDR3 DNA is all that survives: 42 bases in frame from base 1. The material sequenced was PBMCs or a T cell subset sorted from them (not recorded which). The TCR comes from a man aged 18 to 29 who had mild COVID-19 (a few samples of this study predate the infection). The sample titles of this study are shuffled in the database, so cell type and time point are left out; the donor was told from shared clones. The V gene is TRBV27 and the J gene is TRBJ1-1; the D gene identity is not certain. The DNA sequence reads TGTGCCAGCAGTACGATAGGGTGGGGCACTGAAGCTTTCTTT. This yields the protein CASSTIGWGTEAFF.